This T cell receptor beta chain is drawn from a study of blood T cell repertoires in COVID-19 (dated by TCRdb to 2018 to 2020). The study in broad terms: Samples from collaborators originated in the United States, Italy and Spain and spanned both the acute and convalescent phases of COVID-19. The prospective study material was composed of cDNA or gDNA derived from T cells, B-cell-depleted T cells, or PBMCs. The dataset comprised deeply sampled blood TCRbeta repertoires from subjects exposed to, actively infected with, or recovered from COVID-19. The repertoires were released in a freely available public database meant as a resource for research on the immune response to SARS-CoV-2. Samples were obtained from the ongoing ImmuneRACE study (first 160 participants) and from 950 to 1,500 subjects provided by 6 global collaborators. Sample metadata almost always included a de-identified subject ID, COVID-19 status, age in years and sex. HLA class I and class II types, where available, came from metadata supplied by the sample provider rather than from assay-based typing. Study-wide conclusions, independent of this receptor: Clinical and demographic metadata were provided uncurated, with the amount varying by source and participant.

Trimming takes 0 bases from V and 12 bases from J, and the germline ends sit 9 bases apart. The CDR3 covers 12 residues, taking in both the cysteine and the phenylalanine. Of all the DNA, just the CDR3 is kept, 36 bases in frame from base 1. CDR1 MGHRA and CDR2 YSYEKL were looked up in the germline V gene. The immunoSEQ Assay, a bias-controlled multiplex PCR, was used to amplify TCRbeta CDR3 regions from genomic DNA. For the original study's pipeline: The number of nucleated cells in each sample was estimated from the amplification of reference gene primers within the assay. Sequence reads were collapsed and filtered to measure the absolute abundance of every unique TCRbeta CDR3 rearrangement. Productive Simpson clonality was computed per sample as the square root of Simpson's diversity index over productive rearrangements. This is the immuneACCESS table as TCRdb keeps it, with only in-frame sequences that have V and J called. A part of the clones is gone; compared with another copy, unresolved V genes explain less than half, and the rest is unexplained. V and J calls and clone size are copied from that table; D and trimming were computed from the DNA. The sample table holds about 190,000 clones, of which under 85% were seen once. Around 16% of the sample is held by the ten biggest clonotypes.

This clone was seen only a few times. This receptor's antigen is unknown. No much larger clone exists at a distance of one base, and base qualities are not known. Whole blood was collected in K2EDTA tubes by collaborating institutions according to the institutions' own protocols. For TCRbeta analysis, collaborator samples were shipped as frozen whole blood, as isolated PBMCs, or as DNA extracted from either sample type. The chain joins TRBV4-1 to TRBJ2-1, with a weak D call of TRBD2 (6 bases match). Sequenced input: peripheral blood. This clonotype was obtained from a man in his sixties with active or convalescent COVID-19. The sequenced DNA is TGCGCCAGCAGCCAAGATCGGCGGGGGCAGTTCTTC. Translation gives CASSQDRRGQFF.